One TCR beta chain is described in this entry. This entry is derived from a study of Ad26.COV2.S vaccination and SARS-CoV-2 variants. The CDR3 covers 16 residues. The J segment lost 3 bases and the V segment lost 4 bases, leaving 9 bases of the junction unmatched. From germline, CDR1 is MNHEY and CDR2 SVGEGT. The treatment here: over 15 received Ad26.COV2.S at low or high dose, single or two shots; 5 received placebo; per-sample allocation not given. Samples were taken on day 63 after the first vaccine or placebo injection. Clones were read by immunoSEQ multiplex PCR, and TCRdb kept only the in-frame ones, dropping some. The sample holds about 480,000 clones; roughly 87% are singletons and the top ten take around 13%.

Sequenced here: peripheral blood, sampled in a trial of Ad26.COV2.S vaccine versus placebo. This clonotype originated in a person aged 18 to 65 who received the Ad26.COV2.S COVID-19 vaccine or a placebo. The chain is built from TRBV6-2 or TRBV6-3 and TRBJ2-1; TRBD2 agrees at 7 bases. The CDR3 spells CASSSPGLGRYNEQFF. The DNA for the CDR3 is TGTGCCAGCAGTTCCCCAGGACTAGGTCGCTACAATGAGCAGTTCTTC.